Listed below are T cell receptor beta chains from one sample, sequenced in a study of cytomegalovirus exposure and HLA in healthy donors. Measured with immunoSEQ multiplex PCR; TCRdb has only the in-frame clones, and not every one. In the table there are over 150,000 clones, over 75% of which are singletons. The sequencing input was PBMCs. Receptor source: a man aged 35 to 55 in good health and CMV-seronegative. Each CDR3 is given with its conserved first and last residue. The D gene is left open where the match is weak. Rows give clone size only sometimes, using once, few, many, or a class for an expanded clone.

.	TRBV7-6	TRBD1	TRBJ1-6	CASSLGTGDRPLHF	TGTGCCAGCAGCTTAGGGACAGGGGACCGGCCCCTCCACTTT
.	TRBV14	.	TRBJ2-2	CASSQGQVYTGELFF	TGTGCCAGCAGCCAAGGACAAGTCTACACCGGGGAGCTGTTTTTT
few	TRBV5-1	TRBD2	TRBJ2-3	CASSLTSGSTDTQYF	TGCGCCAGCAGCTTGACTAGCGGGAGCACAGATACGCAGTATTTT
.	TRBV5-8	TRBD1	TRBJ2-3	CASSSYRGLTDTQYF	TGTGCCAGCAGCTCATACAGGGGTTTGACAGATACGCAGTATTTT
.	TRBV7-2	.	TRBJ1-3	CASSLALGRSGNTIYF	TGTGCCAGCAGCTTAGCGCTGGGGCGCTCTGGAAACACCATATATTTT
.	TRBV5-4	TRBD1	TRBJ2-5	CASSVRGGPGGETQYF	TGTGCCAGCAGCGTACGAGGGGGCCCAGGGGGCGAGACCCAGTACTTC
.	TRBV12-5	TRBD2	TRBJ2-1	CASGLYYPDRDYLRQFF	TGTGCTAGTGGTTTGTACTACCCCGACCGGGACTACCTGAGGCAGTTCTTC
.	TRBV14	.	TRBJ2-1	CASSQMRRGPEVPYNEQFF	TGTGCCAGCAGCCAAATGCGGCGAGGCCCGGAGGTCCCCTACAATGAGCAGTTCTTC
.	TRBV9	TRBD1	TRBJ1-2	CASSVGRDRVHGYTF	TGTGCCAGCAGCGTAGGGCGGGACAGGGTTCATGGCTACACCTTC
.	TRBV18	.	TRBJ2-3	CASSPLGAPDTQYF	TGTGCCAGCTCACCACTAGGGGCCCCAGATACGCAGTATTTT
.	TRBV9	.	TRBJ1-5	CASSGLGDSNQPQHF	TGTGCCAGCAGCGGATTAGGGGATAGCAATCAGCCCCAGCATTTT
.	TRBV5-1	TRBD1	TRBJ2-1	CASSSPGGDEQFF	TGCGCCAGCAGCTCCCCAGGGGGCGATGAGCAGTTCTTC
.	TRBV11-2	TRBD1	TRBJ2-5	CASTGGQETQYF	TGTGCCAGCACAGGGGGCCAAGAGACCCAGTACTTC
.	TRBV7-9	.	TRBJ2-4	CASSSPSTKNIQYF	TGTGCCAGCAGCTCGCCCTCTACCAAAAACATTCAGTACTTC
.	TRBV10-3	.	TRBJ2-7	CAISEEGSSYEQYF	TGTGCCATCAGTGAAGAGGGCAGCTCCTACGAGCAGTACTTC
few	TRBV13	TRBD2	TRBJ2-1	CASSPGGGEQFF	TGTGCCAGCAGCCCGGGGGGGGGTGAGCAGTTCTTC
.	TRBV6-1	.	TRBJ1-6	CASTDGVHNSPLHF	TGTGCCAGCACCGATGGAGTACATAATTCACCCCTCCACTTT
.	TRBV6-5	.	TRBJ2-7	CASRLDYEQYF	TGTGCCAGCAGGCTTGACTACGAGCAGTACTTC